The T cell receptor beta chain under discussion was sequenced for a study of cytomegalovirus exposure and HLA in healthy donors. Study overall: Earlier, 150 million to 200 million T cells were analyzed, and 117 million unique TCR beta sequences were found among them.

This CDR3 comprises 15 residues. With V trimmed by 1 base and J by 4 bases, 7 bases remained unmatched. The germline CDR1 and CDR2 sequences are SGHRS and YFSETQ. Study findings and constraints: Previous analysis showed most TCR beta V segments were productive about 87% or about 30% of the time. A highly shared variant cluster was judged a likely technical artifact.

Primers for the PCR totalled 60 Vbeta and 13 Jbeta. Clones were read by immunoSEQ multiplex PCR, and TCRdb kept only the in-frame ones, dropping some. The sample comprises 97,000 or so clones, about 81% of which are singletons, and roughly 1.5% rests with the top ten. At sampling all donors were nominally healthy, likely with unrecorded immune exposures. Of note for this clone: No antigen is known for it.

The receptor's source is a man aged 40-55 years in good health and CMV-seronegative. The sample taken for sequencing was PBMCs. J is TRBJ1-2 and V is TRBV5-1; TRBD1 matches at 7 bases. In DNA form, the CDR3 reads TGCGCCAGCAGCTTGTTAGGGACAGAAGCCTATGGCTACACCTTC. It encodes CASSLLGTEAYGYTF. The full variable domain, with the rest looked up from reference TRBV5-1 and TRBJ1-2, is KAGVTQTPRYLIKTRGQQVTLSCSPISGHRSVSWYQQTPGQGLQFLFEYFSETQRNKGNFPGRFSGRQFSNSRSEMNVSTLELGDSALYLCASSLLGTEAYGYTFGSGTRLTVV.